Following are 31 T cell receptor beta chains from one sample sequenced in a study of CD8 T cells in ankylosing spondylitis. Using its own MiXCR run on the 5' RACE reads, TCRdb lists one record per CDR3 protein. In the table there are about 140,000 distinct CDR3 sequences, about a third of which are singletons. The specimen sequenced was synovial fluid, either unsorted or a sorted T cell fraction (not recorded which). These receptors came from a male donor with ankylosing spondylitis.

The chain joins TRBV12-3 or TRBV12-4 to TRBJ1-2; D is possibly TRBD1 (6 bases). V was clipped by 5 bases and J by 7 bases, with 14 bases between them. The CDR3 is 13 residues long. The CDR3 region is CASSPIQGSGYTF. For the CDR3, the DNA is TGTGCCAGCAGTCCTATACAGGGATCTGGCTACACCTTC.

CDR3 region: CSALRPTSGKLEELFF. The CDR3 DNA sequence: TGCAGTGCTCTCCGCCCCACTAGCGGGAAATTGGAGGAGCTGTTTTTT. V usage is TRBV20-1 and J usage is TRBJ2-2; TRBD2 matches at 10 bases. The CDR3 contains 16 residues. V was pared by 5 bases and J by 10 bases, with 16 bases of the junction left unmatched. The V gene's germline CDR1 is DFQATT and CDR2 SNEGSKA (reference sequence).

This clonotype was detected only a few times. V gene TRBV20-1 combines with J gene TRBJ2-1; D is unresolved. The V end lost 1 base, the J end lost 5 bases, and 6 bases lay between the germline ends. The CDR3 runs 12 residues. The germline gives CDR1 DFQATT, CDR2 SNEGSKA (reference sequence). The CDR3 DNA follows: TGCAGTGCTAGAGGGCTACACAATGAGCAGTTCTTC. This encodes CSARGLHNEQFF.

The genes are TRBV20-1 and TRBJ2-1, with no clear D. V lost 4 bases and J 5 bases, leaving 6 bases between the germline ends. Germline V gives CDR1 DFQATT, CDR2 SNEGSKA (reference sequence). CDR3 length equals 11 residues. The CDR3 loop reads CSATGHNEQFF. CDR3 coding DNA: TGCAGTGCTACCGGGCACAATGAGCAGTTCTTC.

This clonotype was observed a handful of times. The V gene is TRBV30, the J gene TRBJ1-2; no definite D call. Per the germline V gene, CDR1 is GTSNPN and CDR2 is SVGIG (reference sequence). The CDR3 consists of 12 residues. V lost 0 bases to trimming and J lost 8 bases, with 10 bases between them. CDR3 sequence reads: CAWSVRTGGYTF. In DNA, the CDR3 is TGTGCCTGGAGTGTACGAACGGGGGGCTACACCTTC.

This clonotype has ten or more counts. J is TRBJ2-7 and V is TRBV18; 10 bases are shared with TRBD1. From germline, CDR1 is KGHSH and CDR2 LQKENI. Unmatched junction bases numbered 7, after V lost 6 bases and J lost 2 bases. This CDR3 is 15 amino acids long. CDR3 region: CASSLQGQGAYEQYF. In DNA, the CDR3 is TGTGCCAGCTCCCTCCAAGGACAGGGGGCCTACGAGCAGTACTTC. The full variable domain, in which reference TRBV18 and TRBJ2-7 provide the parts outside the CDR3, is NAGVMQNPRHLVRRRGQEARLRCSPMKGHSHVYWYRQLPEEGLKFMVYLQKENIIDESGMPKERFSAEFPKEGPSILRIQQVVRGDSAAYFCASSLQGQGAYEQYFGPGTRLTVT.

The table lists this clonotype with many counts. The gene calls are TRBV6-5 and TRBJ2-6; TRBD1 might be the D (6 bases). The CDR3 sequence is 15 residues long. The V gene lost 4 bases and the J gene lost 1 base, with 8 bases spanning the gap. The germline CDR1 and CDR2 sequences are MNHEY and SVGAGI. The CDR3 region has the DNA TGTGCCAGCAGTTGGCAGGGGTCTGGGGCCAACGTCCTGACTTTC. Encoded protein: CASSWQGSGANVLTF.

V is TRBV20-1 and J is TRBJ2-3, with D unclear. The germline gives CDR1 DFQATT, CDR2 SNEGSKA (reference sequence). The CDR3 totals 12 residues. Trimming cost V 3 bases and J 2 bases, with 6 bases left between them. The CDR3 protein is CSASSFTDTQYF. CDR3 DNA sequence: TGCAGTGCTAGCAGCTTCACAGATACGCAGTATTTT.

The gene calls are TRBV5-1 and TRBJ1-3; 9 bases align to TRBD1. Germline CDR1 is SGHRS and CDR2 is YFSETQ. The CDR3 is 20 amino acids. With V trimmed by 0 bases and J by 2 bases, 15 bases remained unmatched. In DNA form, the CDR3 reads TGCGCCAGCAGCTTGGTCTCCGGGACAGGGAGGACCAGCACTGGAAACACCATATATTTT. Translating gives CASSLVSGTGRTSTGNTIYF.

This clonotype was picked up a small number of times. A read error may account for a junction end that differs from germline. The chain has TRBV6-1 and TRBJ1-1, with 8 bases identical to TRBD1. Germline CDR1 MNHNS, CDR2 SASEGT. The CDR3 has 15 residues. The CDR3, as DNA: TGTGCCAGCGGTGACAGGGGAAACTTGAACACTGAAGCTTTCTTT. This encodes CASGDRGNLNTEAFF.

The chain joins TRBV12-3 or TRBV12-4 to TRBJ2-3, with 13 positions matching TRBD2. The CDR3 runs 15 residues. V gave up 5 bases and J gave up 3 bases; unmatched junction bases: 2. The CDR3 protein is CASSAGLAGTDTQYF. CDR3 nucleotides: TGTGCCAGCAGTGCGGGACTAGCGGGGACAGATACGCAGTATTTT.

The gene calls are TRBV5-6 and TRBJ1-4, with D hard to call. The germline CDR1 and CDR2 sequences are SGHDT and YYEEEE. This CDR3 has 15 residues. Trimming shortened V by 5 bases and J by 6 bases, and 17 bases separated the two germline ends. CDR3 protein: CASRNMLGSDEKLFF. Here the CDR3 DNA reads TGTGCCAGCAGGAATATGTTGGGCTCCGATGAAAAACTGTTTTTT.

This clonotype turned up a few times. V and J are TRBV6-5 and TRBJ1-5; D perhaps matches TRBD1 (5 bases). The V gene lost 4 bases and the J gene lost 6 bases, with 13 bases spanning the gap. CDR3 length: 14 residues. Germline V gene data show CDR1 as MNHEY and CDR2 as SVGAGI. CDR3 protein: CASSSGFPGQPQHF. The CDR3 nucleotides read TGTGCCAGCAGTTCAGGGTTCCCGGGTCAGCCCCAGCATTTT.

This clonotype has ten or more counts. This rearrangement joins TRBV5-1 to TRBJ1-2; 9 bases are shared with TRBD1. Germline-derived CDR1 and CDR2 are SGHRS and YFSETQ. The ends lost 4 bases at V and 3 bases at J; junction bases unmatched: 7. The CDR3 totals 15 residues. The CDR3 region is CASSGGTGSDYGYTF. CDR3 nucleotides: TGCGCCAGCAGCGGAGGGACAGGGTCTGACTATGGCTACACCTTC.

The chain joins TRBV18 to TRBJ2-1; 7 bases are shared with TRBD2. Unmatched junction bases numbered 6, after V lost 7 bases and J lost 0 bases. The CDR3 is 15 residues long. The germline V gene encodes CDR1 KGHSH and CDR2 LQKENI. The CDR3 sequence: CASWARGSSYNEQFF. CDR3 bases: TGTGCCAGCTGGGCGCGGGGGAGCTCCTACAATGAGCAGTTCTTC.

This sequence joins TRBV12-3 or TRBV12-4 and TRBJ2-3; D may be TRBD1 (6 bases). The CDR3 extends over 15 amino acids. V dropped 8 bases and J dropped 6 bases, with 21 bases sitting between them. Here the CDR3 reads CASARGSQISDTQYF. Here the CDR3 DNA reads TGTGCCAGCGCCAGGGGCAGCCAAATTTCCGATACGCAGTATTTT.

The chain carries TRBV6-2 or TRBV6-3 and TRBJ2-7; no definite D call. The CDR3 is made up of 17 amino acids. Germline-derived CDR1 and CDR2 are MNHEY and SVGEGT. With 8 bases removed from V and 3 bases from J, the gap between germline ends came to 26 bases. CDR3 residues: CASRSPRLQEAYYEQYF. The CDR3 coding sequence is TGTGCCAGCCGGTCCCCCCGGCTCCAAGAAGCGTACTACGAGCAGTACTTC.

This clonotype occurred a few times. The chain couples TRBV28 to TRBJ2-1; 8 bases map to TRBD1. V trimming: 5 bases; J trimming: 6 bases; junction bases outside the gene matches: 9. The CDR3 loop spans 15 amino acids. Germline V gene data show CDR1 as MDHEN and CDR2 as SYDVKM. The CDR3 bases are TGTGCCAGCAGTGGTATGGGACAGGTAGGCAATGAGCAGTTCTTC. Protein: CASSGMGQVGNEQFF.

This clonotype showed up many times. V is TRBV29-1 and J is TRBJ2-7; D is uncertain. Germline CDR1 SQVTM, CDR2 ANQGSEA. The germline V and J ends were trimmed by 4 bases and 0 bases, with 4 bases remaining between them. The CDR3 has 11 amino acids. The CDR3 is CSVASSYEQYF. DNA of the CDR3: TGCAGCGTTGCCAGCTCCTACGAGCAGTACTTC.

This clonotype was seen a single time. J is TRBJ2-5 and V is TRBV5-8, with 7 bases fitting TRBD1. The CDR3 contains 14 residues. Germline assignment: CDR1 SGHTS and CDR2 YDEGEE. J was trimmed by 7 bases and V by 3 bases; bases with no gene match: 9. The chain's CDR3 is CASSSRQGAWTQYF. In DNA form, the CDR3 reads TGTGCCAGCAGCTCCCGACAGGGAGCCTGGACCCAGTACTTC.

This clonotype has just a few counts. One end of the junction does not line up with germline, which may come from a read error. J is TRBJ2-7 and V is TRBV15, with D perhaps matching TRBD2 (5 bases). CDR1 and CDR2 (germline): LNHNV, YYDKDF (reference sequence). The CDR3 is made up of 12 amino acids. This CDR3 reads CATSRDRGPRDF. The CDR3 bases are TGTGCCACCAGCAGGGACCGGGGTCCCCGGGACTTC.

The chain has TRBV6-5 and TRBJ1-1; maybe TRBD1 (6 bases). V was pared by 2 bases and J by 4 bases, with 14 bases between. This CDR3 spans 15 amino acids. Looked up from germline, CDR1 is MNHEY and CDR2 is SVGAGI. The DNA of the CDR3 is TGTGCCAGCAGTTACCCGACACAGGGTGTCACTGAAGCTTTCTTT. It translates to CASSYPTQGVTEAFF.

The chain links TRBV4-2 to TRBJ2-7; 10 bases line up with TRBD2. Germline V gene sequence: CDR1 LGHNA, CDR2 YNFKEQ. V gave up 4 bases and J gave up 3 bases; unmatched junction bases: 12. CDR3 length: 17 amino acids. CDR3 coding DNA: TGTGCCAGCAGCCTCACCTTGGGGGCTAGCGGGGGCTACGAGCAGTACTTC. Encoded protein: CASSLTLGASGGYEQYF.

This rearrangement joins TRBV20-1 to TRBJ2-5, with TRBD1 matching over 8 bases. Germline lookup yields CDR1 DFQATT and CDR2 SNEGSKA (reference sequence). Germline trimming cut 3 bases from V and 7 bases from J; bases unmatched to any gene: 13. The CDR3 runs 15 residues. The DNA for the CDR3 is TGCAGTGCTAGGCCGGGGGACAGGTCGAAGGGGACCCAGTACTTC. Translating it yields CSARPGDRSKGTQYF.

The gene calls are TRBV20-1 and TRBJ1-5, with D possibly being TRBD1 (5 bases). V was trimmed by 5 bases and J by 7 bases, leaving 12 bases between them. The CDR3 is 12 residues long. Germline lookup yields CDR1 DFQATT and CDR2 SNEGSKA (reference sequence). The CDR3 DNA is TGCAGTGCTGGGACGGGGCGACAGCCCCAGCATTTT. Its protein is CSAGTGRQPQHF.

This chain uses TRBV4-2 with TRBJ2-3; 8 bases match TRBD2. V shed 3 bases, J shed 10 bases, and the junction held 12 bases outside the gene matches. Germline V gives CDR1 LGHNA, CDR2 YNFKEQ. The CDR3 consists of 15 residues. The CDR3 is CASSQSSGDPLAQYF. The CDR3 nucleotides read TGTGCCAGCAGCCAGAGTAGCGGGGACCCATTGGCGCAGTATTTT.

This clonotype was observed at least ten times. The chain couples TRBV6-1 to TRBJ1-1; TRBD1 matches 8 bases. The CDR3 length is 14 residues. CDR1 is MNHNS and CDR2 is SASEGT in the germline V gene. Trimming removed 6 bases from V and 7 bases from J; junction bases left unmatched: 10. CDR3 amino acids: CASSPDRVVGEAFF. The CDR3 nucleotides read TGTGCCAGCAGCCCGGACAGGGTCGTTGGTGAAGCTTTCTTT.

This clonotype was picked up many times. The chain carries TRBV3-1 and TRBJ2-3; the D call may be TRBD1 or TRBD2 (5 bases each). Trimming removed 3 bases at V and 6 bases at J, with 13 bases between. The CDR3 sequence is 14 residues long. CDR1 and CDR2 (germline): LGHDT, YNNKEL (reference sequence). Here the CDR3 reads CASSQRGTADTQYF. The CDR3 DNA follows: TGTGCCAGCAGCCAGCGAGGGACGGCGGATACGCAGTATTTT.

The chain links TRBV5-1 to TRBJ2-1; maybe TRBD1 (5 bases). Germline-derived CDR1 and CDR2 are SGHRS and YFSETQ. V lost 4 bases, J lost 10 bases, and 15 bases lay in between. The CDR3 extends over 13 amino acids. The CDR3: CASSTDQGDEQFF. As DNA, the CDR3 is TGCGCCAGCAGCACCGACCAGGGTGACGAGCAGTTCTTC.

The genes are TRBV29-1 and TRBJ2-1, with TRBD2 matching over 15 bases. V was pared by 3 bases and J by 10 bases, with 7 bases of the junction left unmatched. Germline-derived CDR1 and CDR2 are SQVTM and ANQGSEA. The CDR3 contains 15 residues. The CDR3 protein is CSVEGGTSGRKEQFF. The CDR3 DNA is TGCAGCGTTGAGGGGGGGACTAGCGGGAGGAAAGAGCAGTTCTTC.

A few counts support this clonotype. This chain links TRBV27 with TRBJ2-6; D ambiguous. There are 17 residues in the CDR3. The germline V gene has CDR1 MNHEY and CDR2 SMNVEV (reference sequence). V was pared by 6 bases and J by 0 bases, with 15 bases between. Here the CDR3 reads CASRPLDGSSGANVLTF. CDR3 DNA: TGTGCCAGCAGACCCCTAGACGGTAGCTCTGGGGCCAACGTCCTGACTTTC.